Each of the 17 T cell receptor beta chains below was sequenced from the same sample in a study of blood T cell repertoires in COVID-19. Only in-frame clones appear in the TCRdb table, and some are missing; sequencing was by immunoSEQ multiplex PCR. This table holds about 41,000 clones, 87% found once. Sequencing was performed on peripheral blood. Receptors originate from a man aged 55 to 70 with acute or convalescent COVID-19.

The chain employs TRBV11-1 and TRBJ1-2, with TRBD1 matching over 7 bases. The CDR3 is 14 amino acids. Germline V gene lookup returns CDR1 SGHAT and CDR2 FQDESV (reference sequence). The V and J ends lost 5 bases and 5 bases, in that order; junction bases with no gene match: 8. CDR3 loop: CASSPGDSFYGYTF. The CDR3 bases are TGTGCCAGCAGCCCAGGGGACAGTTTTTATGGCTACACCTTC.

Regarding this clone: At the DNA level, this CDR3 is encoded by other sequences in the same sample as well. The chain has TRBV10-3 and TRBJ1-6; maybe TRBD1 (6 bases). From germline, CDR1 is ENHRY and CDR2 SYGVKD. V gave up 2 bases and J gave up 7 bases, with 9 bases separating them. This CDR3 is built from 14 residues. The CDR3 coding sequence is TGTGCCATCAGTGAGACAGGGTACAATTCACCCCTCCACTTT. Protein: CAISETGYNSPLHF.

The chain recombines TRBV12-3 or TRBV12-4 with TRBJ1-2; a possible D gene is TRBD1 (6 bases). Trimming shortened V by 4 bases and J by 7 bases, and 13 bases separated the two germline ends. There are 13 residues in the CDR3. The CDR3 region is CASSSQGRGGYTF. The CDR3, as DNA: TGTGCCAGCAGTTCCCAGGGGAGGGGTGGCTACACCTTC.

V gene TRBV6-6 combines with J gene TRBJ1-3; D gene ambiguous. The germline CDR1 and CDR2 sequences are MNHNY and SVGAGI (reference sequence). V was pared by 4 bases and J by 0 bases, with 7 bases between. This CDR3 is 14 amino acids long. CDR3 nucleotide sequence: TGTGCCAGCAGTTTAGGAGGCTCTGGAAACACCATATATTTT. This gives the protein CASSLGGSGNTIYF.

The chain carries TRBV19 and TRBJ2-7, with D tentatively TRBD2 (6 bases). Germline V gene sequence: CDR1 LNHDA, CDR2 SQIVND (reference sequence). CDR3 length: 13 amino acids. The germline V and J ends were trimmed by 6 bases and 2 bases, with 11 bases remaining between them. The chain's CDR3 is CASRPPGAYEQYF. As DNA, the CDR3 is TGTGCCAGTAGGCCTCCGGGGGCCTACGAGCAGTACTTC.

The rearrangement uses TRBV15 and TRBJ1-3; D is perhaps TRBD1 (6 bases). The V end lost 8 bases, the J end lost 2 bases, and 13 bases lay between the germline ends. Per the germline V gene, CDR1 is LNHNV and CDR2 is YYDKDF (reference sequence). CDR3 size: 14 residues. The CDR3 DNA sequence: TGTGCCACCGCCCCGGGGGGGCCTGGAAACACCATATATTTT. Amino acids: CATAPGGPGNTIYF.

DNA of the CDR3: TGTGCCAGCATTTCGACAGCAACCTATGGCTACACCTTC. It is translated as CASISTATYGYTF. This chain connects TRBV12-3 or TRBV12-4 to TRBJ1-2; maybe TRBD1 (5 bases). Trimming cost V 7 bases and J 4 bases, with 13 bases left between them. CDR3 length: 13 amino acids.

The V gene is TRBV18, the J gene TRBJ1-2; 7 bases map to TRBD1. CDR1 and CDR2 (germline): KGHSH, LQKENI. The trim removed 3 bases at V and 4 bases at J, leaving 5 bases unmatched. The CDR3 has 14 amino acids. CDR3 region: CASSPEGAGYGYTF. The CDR3 nucleotides are TGTGCCAGCTCACCGGAGGGGGCGGGCTATGGCTACACCTTC.

The rearrangement links TRBV11-2 to TRBJ2-7, with 9 bases that match TRBD1. Unmatched junction bases numbered 5, after V lost 4 bases and J lost 7 bases. The CDR3 consists of 13 residues. Germline V CDR1 and CDR2: SGHAT, FQNNGV. The CDR3 here is CASSSQGAGEQYF. The DNA for the CDR3 is TGTGCCAGCAGCTCACAGGGGGCTGGGGAGCAGTACTTC.

The rearrangement joins TRBV11-2 to TRBJ2-2; maybe TRBD2 (5 bases). CDR3 length equals 14 residues. Germline loops: CDR1 SGHAT, CDR2 FQNNGV. Between the trimmed V and J ends, which lost 2 bases and 7 bases, there was a span of 11 bases. CDR3 loop: CASSLRTSNGELFF. In DNA, the CDR3 is TGTGCCAGCAGCTTAAGGACTTCTAACGGGGAGCTGTTTTTT.

This chain links TRBV6-5 with TRBJ2-5; weak D call: TRBD1 (5 bases). This CDR3 spans 13 amino acids. The V and J ends lost 8 bases and 5 bases respectively, with 15 bases between them. Germline CDR1 is MNHEY and CDR2 is SVGAGI. CDR3 nucleotides: TGTGCCAGCCACAATTTGGGGCGGGAGACCCAGTACTTC. Protein sequence: CASHNLGRETQYF.

This chain connects TRBV14 to TRBJ2-1; 12 bases map to TRBD2. This CDR3 comprises 19 residues. Germline V gives CDR1 SGHDN, CDR2 FVKESK. J gave up 5 bases and V 1 base, and 12 bases lay outside the gene matches. For the CDR3, the DNA is TGTGCCAGCAGCCAAGGTTGGCTAGCGGGGGGGCCGAACGACAATGAGCAGTTCTTC. It encodes CASSQGWLAGGPNDNEQFF.

V usage is TRBV6-6 and J usage is TRBJ1-1; D ambiguous. The CDR3 has 14 amino acids. The V end was cut by 2 bases, the J end by 0 bases, with 7 bases between. Germline V gene sequence: CDR1 MNHNY, CDR2 SVGAGI (reference sequence). This CDR3 reads CASSYAELNTEAFF. The CDR3 DNA follows: TGTGCCAGCAGTTACGCCGAGTTGAACACTGAAGCTTTCTTT.

The genes are TRBV6-5 and TRBJ1-6; D is unclear. Germline lookup yields CDR1 MNHEY and CDR2 SVGAGI. Trimming cost V 6 bases and J 7 bases, with 13 bases left between them. This CDR3 region has 14 residues. As DNA, the CDR3 is TGTGCCAGCAGACTACAAGCGGTCAATTCACCCCTCCACTTT. It is translated as CASRLQAVNSPLHF.

J is TRBJ2-3 and V is TRBV2; a weak D match, TRBD2 (5 bases). Trimming took off 7 bases at V and 5 bases at J, with 16 bases between the two ends. Germline V CDR1 and CDR2: SNHLY, FYNNEI. This CDR3 is built from 14 residues. The CDR3 DNA reads TGTGCCAGCATCAGGACTCTCCGCGGAGATACGCAGTATTTT. Translating it yields CASIRTLRGDTQYF.

The CDR3, as DNA: TGTGCCAGCAGCGCTGTGACAGTTTTAGGAGAGACCCAGTACTTC. Translated, it gives CASSAVTVLGETQYF. The gene calls are TRBV5-8 and TRBJ2-5; D is perhaps TRBD1 (5 bases). Trimming left V 4 bases short and J 4 bases short, with 17 bases between. Looked up from germline, CDR1 is SGHTS and CDR2 is YDEGEE. CDR3 length: 15 residues.

The genes are TRBV4-3 and TRBJ1-4; TRBD1 agrees at 7 bases. The trim removed 1 base at V and 6 bases at J, leaving 8 bases unmatched. Germline V CDR1 and CDR2: LGHNA, YSLEER. The CDR3 contains 16 residues. The CDR3 is CASSQARGQTYEKLFF. CDR3 coding DNA: TGCGCCAGCAGCCAAGCTAGGGGGCAGACTTATGAAAAACTGTTTTTT.